This T cell receptor beta chain came from a study of CD8 T cells in Susac syndrome. The study sequenced TCR beta in blood CD8+ and CD4+ T cells. The multiple sclerosis controls were treatment-naive patients affected by stable or active relapsing-remitting disease. Negative isolation yielded CD4+ and CD8+ T cells, and FACS enriched TEMRA cells. RNA in amounts of roughly 0.45 to 1 ug was reverse transcribed with random hexamers. By means of immunoSEQ multiplex PCR, TCR beta CDR3 spanning 54 Vbeta and 13 Jbeta underwent amplification. TCRdb independently ran MiXCR on the immunoSEQ multiplex PCR reads; one entry per CDR3 protein. Counted here are 150,000 to 160,000 distinct CDR3 sequences, around 96% occurring once; the ten biggest clones make up roughly 0.2%. The clonotype comes from a human donor with multiple sclerosis. What was sequenced was CD8+ T cells from PBMCs.

CDR3 sequence reads: CASSFISRGTGVYEQYF. In nucleotides, the CDR3 is TGTGCCAGCAGTTTCATTTCAAGGGGGACAGGGGTGTACGAGCAGTACTTC. The J gene is TRBJ2-7, the V gene TRBV27, with 10 bases matching TRBD1. The length of the CDR3 is 17 residues. Trimming removed 3 bases from V and 4 bases from J; junction bases left unmatched: 12. Per germline, CDR1 MNHEY and CDR2 SMNVEV (reference sequence).